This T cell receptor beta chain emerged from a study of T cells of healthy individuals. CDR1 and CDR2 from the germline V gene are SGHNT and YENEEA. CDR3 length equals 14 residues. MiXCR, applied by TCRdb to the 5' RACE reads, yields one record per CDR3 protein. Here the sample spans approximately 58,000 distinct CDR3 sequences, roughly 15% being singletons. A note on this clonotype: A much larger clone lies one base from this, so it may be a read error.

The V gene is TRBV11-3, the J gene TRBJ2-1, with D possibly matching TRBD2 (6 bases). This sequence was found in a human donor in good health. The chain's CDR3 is CASSKFGEDHELFF. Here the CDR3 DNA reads TGTGCCAGCAGCAAGTTCGGGGAGGACCATGAGCTGTTCTTC.